Here is one T cell receptor beta chain with its context. What it recognizes is unknown. An end of the junction differs from the germline gene, which may be a read error. The PCR contained 60 Vbeta and 13 Jbeta primers. Original data processing: The count from a later analysis was 79 million or so unique TCR beta chains, around 10 million of them shared. Clones were read by immunoSEQ multiplex PCR, and TCRdb kept only the in-frame ones, dropping some. V and J calls and clone size follow that table, whereas D and trimming were derived from the DNA. The table records about 130,000 clones, 81% of them present only once. This sample was taken from a study of cytomegalovirus exposure and HLA in healthy donors. At the level of the study: About 85 million unique TCRs from HLA-typed donors were held in an early release of data.

Overall study findings and caveats: TCR beta sequences reportedly predicted the HLA-A and HLA-B alleles of most subjects accurately.

The sequence was collected from a man between 18 and 35 years old in good health and CMV-seronegative. Sequenced sample: PBMCs.

Here the CDR3 reads CASSPRTELAGTAMF. The CDR3 DNA reads as TGTGCCAGCAGCCCTCGAACGGAACTAGCGGGGACCGCGATGTTC. The gene calls are TRBV28 and TRBJ2-7; 10 bases are a match to TRBD2. The CDR3 contains 15 residues. The V gene's germline CDR1 is MDHEN and CDR2 SYDVKM.